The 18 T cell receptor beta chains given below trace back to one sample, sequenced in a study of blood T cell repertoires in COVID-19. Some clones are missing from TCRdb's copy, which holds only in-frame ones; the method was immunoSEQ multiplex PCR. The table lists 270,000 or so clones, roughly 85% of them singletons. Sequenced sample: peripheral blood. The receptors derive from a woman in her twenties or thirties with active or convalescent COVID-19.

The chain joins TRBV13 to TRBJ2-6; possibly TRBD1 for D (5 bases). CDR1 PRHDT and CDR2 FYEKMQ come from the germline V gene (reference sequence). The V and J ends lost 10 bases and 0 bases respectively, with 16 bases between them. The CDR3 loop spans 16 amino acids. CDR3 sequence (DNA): TGTGCCACCCGGCCCGGACACAGCTCTGGGGCCAACGTCCTGACTTTC. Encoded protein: CATRPGHSSGANVLTF.

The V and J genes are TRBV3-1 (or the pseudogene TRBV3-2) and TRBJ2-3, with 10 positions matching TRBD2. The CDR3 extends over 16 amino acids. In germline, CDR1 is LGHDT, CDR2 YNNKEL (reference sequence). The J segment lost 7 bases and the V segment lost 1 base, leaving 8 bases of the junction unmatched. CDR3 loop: CASSQGVAGGRNTQYF. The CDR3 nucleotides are TGTGCCAGCAGCCAAGGGGTAGCGGGGGGCCGGAATACGCAGTATTTT.

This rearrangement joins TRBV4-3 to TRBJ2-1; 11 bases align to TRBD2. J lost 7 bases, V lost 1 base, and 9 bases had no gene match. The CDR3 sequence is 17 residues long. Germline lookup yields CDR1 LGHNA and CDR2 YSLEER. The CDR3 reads CASSQGVAGGPWNEQFF. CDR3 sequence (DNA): TGCGCCAGCAGCCAAGGGGTAGCGGGGGGGCCTTGGAATGAGCAGTTCTTC.

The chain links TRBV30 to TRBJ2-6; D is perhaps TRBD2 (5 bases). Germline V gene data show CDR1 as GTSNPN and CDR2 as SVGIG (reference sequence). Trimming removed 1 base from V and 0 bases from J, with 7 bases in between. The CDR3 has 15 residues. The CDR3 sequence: CAWSAGNSGANVLTF. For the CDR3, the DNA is TGTGCCTGGAGTGCCGGGAACTCTGGGGCCAACGTCCTGACTTTC.

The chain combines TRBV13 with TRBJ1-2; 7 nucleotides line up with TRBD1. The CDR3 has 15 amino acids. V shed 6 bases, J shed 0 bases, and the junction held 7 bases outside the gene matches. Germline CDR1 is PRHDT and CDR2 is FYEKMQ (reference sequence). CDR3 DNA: TGTGCCAGCAGTTCGACAGGGATATCTAACTATGGCTACACCTTC. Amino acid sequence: CASSSTGISNYGYTF.

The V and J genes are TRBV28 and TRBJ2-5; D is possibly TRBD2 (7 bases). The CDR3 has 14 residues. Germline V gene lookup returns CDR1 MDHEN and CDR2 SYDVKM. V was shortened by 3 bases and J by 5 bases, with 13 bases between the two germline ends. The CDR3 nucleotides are TGTGCCAGCAGTTTCGAGGGGGGGAGGGAGACCCAGTACTTC. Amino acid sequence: CASSFEGGRETQYF.

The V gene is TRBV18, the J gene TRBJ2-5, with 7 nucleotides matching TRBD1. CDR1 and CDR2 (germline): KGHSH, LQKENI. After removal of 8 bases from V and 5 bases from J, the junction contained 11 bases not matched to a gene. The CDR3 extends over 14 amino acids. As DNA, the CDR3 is TGTGCCAGCAATAGGGACAGTGAAGGGGAGACCCAGTACTTC. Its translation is CASNRDSEGETQYF.

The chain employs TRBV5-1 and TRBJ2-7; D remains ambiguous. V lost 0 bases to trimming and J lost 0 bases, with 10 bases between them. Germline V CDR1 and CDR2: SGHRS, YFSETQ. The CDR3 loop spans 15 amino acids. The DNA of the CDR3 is TGCGCCAGCAGCTTGGACGTCCTGAGCTCCTACGAGCAGTACTTC. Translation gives CASSLDVLSSYEQYF.

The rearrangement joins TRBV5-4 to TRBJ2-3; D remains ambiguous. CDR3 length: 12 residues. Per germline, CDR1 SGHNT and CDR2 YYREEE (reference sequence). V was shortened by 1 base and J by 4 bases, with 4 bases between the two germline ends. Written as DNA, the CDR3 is TGTGCCAGCAGCTTGCTAGCAGATACGCAGTATTTT. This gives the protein CASSLLADTQYF.

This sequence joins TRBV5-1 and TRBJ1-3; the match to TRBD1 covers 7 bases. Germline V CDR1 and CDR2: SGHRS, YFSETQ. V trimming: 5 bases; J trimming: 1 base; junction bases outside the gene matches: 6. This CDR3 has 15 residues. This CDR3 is CASRRGGESGNTIYF. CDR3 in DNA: TGCGCCAGCAGACGAGGGGGCGAGTCTGGAAACACCATATATTTT.

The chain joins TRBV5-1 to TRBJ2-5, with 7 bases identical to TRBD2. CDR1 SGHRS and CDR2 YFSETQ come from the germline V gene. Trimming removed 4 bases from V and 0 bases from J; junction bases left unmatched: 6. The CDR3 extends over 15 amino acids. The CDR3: CASSPEGTNQETQYF. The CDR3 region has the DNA TGCGCCAGCAGCCCCGAGGGGACTAACCAAGAGACCCAGTACTTC.

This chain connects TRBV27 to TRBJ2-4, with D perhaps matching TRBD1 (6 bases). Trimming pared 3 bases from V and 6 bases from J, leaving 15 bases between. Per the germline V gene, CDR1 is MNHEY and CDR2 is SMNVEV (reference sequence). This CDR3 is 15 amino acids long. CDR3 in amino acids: CASSLEPGARNIQYF. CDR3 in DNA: TGTGCCAGCAGTTTGGAGCCAGGGGCGAGAAACATTCAGTACTTC.

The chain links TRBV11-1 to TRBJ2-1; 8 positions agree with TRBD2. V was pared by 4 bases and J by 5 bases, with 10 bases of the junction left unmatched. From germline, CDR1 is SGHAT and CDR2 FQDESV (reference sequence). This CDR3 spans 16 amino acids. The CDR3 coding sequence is TGTGCCAGCAGCTCCCGGGTAGCGGGAACCAACAATGAGCAGTTCTTC. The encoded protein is CASSSRVAGTNNEQFF.

The CDR3 loop is CATSREEGFEQYF. The CDR3 nucleotides read TGTGCCACCAGCAGGGAGGAGGGGTTCGAGCAGTACTTC. The chain carries TRBV15 and TRBJ2-7; tentatively, D is TRBD2 (6 bases). V gave up 3 bases and J gave up 6 bases, with 12 bases separating them. Germline lookup yields CDR1 LNHNV and CDR2 YYDKDF (reference sequence). CDR3 length: 13 amino acids.

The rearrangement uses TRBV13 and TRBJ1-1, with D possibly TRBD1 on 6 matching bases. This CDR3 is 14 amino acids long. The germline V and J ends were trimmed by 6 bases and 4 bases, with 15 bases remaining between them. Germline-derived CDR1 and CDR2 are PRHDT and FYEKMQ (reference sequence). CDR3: CASSRRGMGTEAFF. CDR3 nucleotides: TGTGCCAGCAGTCGAAGGGGGATGGGCACTGAAGCTTTCTTT. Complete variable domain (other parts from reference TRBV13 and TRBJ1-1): AAGVIQSPRHLIKEKRETATLKCYPIPRHDTVYWYQQGPGQDPQFLISFYEKMQSDKGSIPDRFSAQQFSDYHSELNMSSLELGDSALYFCASSRRGMGTEAFFGQGTRLTVV.

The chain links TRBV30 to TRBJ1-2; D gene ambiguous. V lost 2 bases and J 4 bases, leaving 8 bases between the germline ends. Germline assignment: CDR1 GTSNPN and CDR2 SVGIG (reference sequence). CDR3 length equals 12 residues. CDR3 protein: CAWSLTSYGYTF. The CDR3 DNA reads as TGTGCCTGGAGTCTGACTAGCTATGGCTACACCTTC. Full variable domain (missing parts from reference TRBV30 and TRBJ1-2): SQTIHQWPATLVQPVGSPLSLECTVEGTSNPNLYWYRQAAGRGLQLLFYSVGIGQISSEVPQNLSASRPQDRQFILSSKKLLLSDSGFYLCAWSLTSYGYTFGSGTRLTVV.

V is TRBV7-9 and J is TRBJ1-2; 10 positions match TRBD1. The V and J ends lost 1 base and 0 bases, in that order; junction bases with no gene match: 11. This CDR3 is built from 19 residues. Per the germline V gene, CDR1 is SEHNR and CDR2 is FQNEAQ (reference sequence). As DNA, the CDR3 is TGTGCCAGCAGCTTAGGGTGGGGACAGGGGACTCAAACTAACTATGGCTACACCTTC. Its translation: CASSLGWGQGTQTNYGYTF.

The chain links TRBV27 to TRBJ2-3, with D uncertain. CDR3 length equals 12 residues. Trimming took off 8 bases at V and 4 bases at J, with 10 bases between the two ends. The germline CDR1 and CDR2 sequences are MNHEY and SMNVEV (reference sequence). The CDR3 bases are TGTGCCAGCGGCAGGCCCCCAGATACGCAGTATTTT. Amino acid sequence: CASGRPPDTQYF.